This T cell receptor beta chain was sequenced in a study of human T cells and chemical hapten exposure. Findings and limits, study-wide: Alopecia in all donors means immunity may differ from healthy individuals.

The germline CDR1 and CDR2 sequences are MDHEN and SYDVKM. V was trimmed by 7 bases and J by 0 bases, leaving 10 bases between them. This CDR3 spans 14 amino acids. As concerns this clonotype: Its antigen is unknown.

The time point is: pre-sensitization, week 0. Regarding treatment: therapeutic diphenylcyclopropenone sensitization with weekly scalp DPC. Blood draws preceded each patch test application. MiXCR, applied by TCRdb to the RACE reads, yields one record per CDR3 protein. The table includes roughly 250,000 distinct CDR3 sequences, 7.5% to 9% detected once. This receptor was identified in a woman in her 40s with alopecia areata. Some clones in this sample may be carry-over from other donors' samples. Specimen: whole blood, collected in connection with sensitization to the hapten diphenylcyclopropenone (DPC). The rearrangement links TRBV28 to TRBJ1-3; D gene unclear. CDR3 sequence: CASTDRTSGNTIYF. CDR3 in DNA: TGTGCCAGCACTGATCGGACCTCTGGAAACACCATATATTTT.